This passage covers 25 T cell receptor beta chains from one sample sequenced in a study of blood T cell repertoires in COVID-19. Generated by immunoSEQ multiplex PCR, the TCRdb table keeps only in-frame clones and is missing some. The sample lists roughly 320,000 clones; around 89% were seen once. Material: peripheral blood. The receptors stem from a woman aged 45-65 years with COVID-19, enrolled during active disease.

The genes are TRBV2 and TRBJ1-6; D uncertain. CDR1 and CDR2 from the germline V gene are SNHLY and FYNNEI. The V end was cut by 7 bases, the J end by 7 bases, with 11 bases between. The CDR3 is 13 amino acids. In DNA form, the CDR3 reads TGTGCCAGCAACTTCTGGGAGAATTCACCCCTCCACTTT. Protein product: CASNFWENSPLHF. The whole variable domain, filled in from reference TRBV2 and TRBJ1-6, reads EPEVTQTPSHQVTQMGQEVILRCVPISNHLYFYWYRQILGQKVEFLVSFYNNEISEKSEIFDDQFSVERPDGSNFTLKIRSTKLEDSAMYFCASNFWENSPLHFGNGTRLTVT.

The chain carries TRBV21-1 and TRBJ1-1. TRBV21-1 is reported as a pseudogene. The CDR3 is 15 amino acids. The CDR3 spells CASSKARRIRTEAFF. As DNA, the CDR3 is TGTGCCAGCAGCAAAGCACGGAGAATCAGAACTGAAGCTTTCTTT.

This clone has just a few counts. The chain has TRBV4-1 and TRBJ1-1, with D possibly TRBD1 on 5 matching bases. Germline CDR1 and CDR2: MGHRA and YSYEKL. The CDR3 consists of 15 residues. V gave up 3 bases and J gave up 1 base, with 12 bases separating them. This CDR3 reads CASSQAGTGNTEAFF. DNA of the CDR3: TGCGCCAGCAGCCAGGCTGGGACTGGGAACACTGAAGCTTTCTTT.

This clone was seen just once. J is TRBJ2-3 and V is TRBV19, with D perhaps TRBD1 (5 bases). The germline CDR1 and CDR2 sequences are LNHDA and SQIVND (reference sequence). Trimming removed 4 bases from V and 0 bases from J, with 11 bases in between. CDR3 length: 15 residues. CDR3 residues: CASSKMGPSTDTQYF. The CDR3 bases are TGTGCCAGTAGTAAAATGGGGCCTAGCACAGATACGCAGTATTTT. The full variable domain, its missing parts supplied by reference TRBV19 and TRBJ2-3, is DGGITQSPKYLFRKEGQNVTLSCEQNLNHDAMYWYRQDPGQGLRLIYYSQIVNDFQKGDIAEGYSVSREKKESFPLTVTSAQKNPTAFYLCASSKMGPSTDTQYFGPGTRLTVL.

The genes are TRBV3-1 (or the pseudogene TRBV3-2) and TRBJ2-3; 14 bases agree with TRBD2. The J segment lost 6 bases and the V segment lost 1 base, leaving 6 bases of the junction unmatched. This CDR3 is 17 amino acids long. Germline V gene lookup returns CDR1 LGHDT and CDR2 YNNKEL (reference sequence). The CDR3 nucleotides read TGTGCCAGCAGCCAAGGGGCGACTAGCGGGAGGGCGGATACGCAGTATTTT. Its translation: CASSQGATSGRADTQYF.

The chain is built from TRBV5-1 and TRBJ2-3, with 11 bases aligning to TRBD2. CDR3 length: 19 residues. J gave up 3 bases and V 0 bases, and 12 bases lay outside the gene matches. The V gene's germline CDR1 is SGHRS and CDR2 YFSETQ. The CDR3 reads CASSLALPVTSGGTDTQYF. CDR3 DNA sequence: TGCGCCAGCAGCTTGGCCCTACCTGTAACTAGCGGGGGTACAGATACGCAGTATTTT.

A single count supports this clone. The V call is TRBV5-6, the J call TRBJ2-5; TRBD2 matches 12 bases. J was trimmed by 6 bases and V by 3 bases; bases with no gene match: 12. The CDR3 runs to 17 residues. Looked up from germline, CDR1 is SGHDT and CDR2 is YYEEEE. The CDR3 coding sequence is TGTGCCAGCAGCTATCGGACTAGCGGGGCCGCGGGTCAGACCCAGTACTTC. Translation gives CASSYRTSGAAGQTQYF.

CDR3 in amino acids: CASSTTTLLWGDGTEAFF. The CDR3 nucleotides read TGTGCCAGCTCAACTACTACCCTTTTGTGGGGGGATGGCACTGAAGCTTTCTTT. V is TRBV18 and J is TRBJ1-1; weak D call: TRBD1 (5 bases). Germline V gene lookup returns CDR1 KGHSH and CDR2 LQKENI. V gave up 5 bases and J gave up 4 bases, with 26 bases separating them. The CDR3 has 18 amino acids.

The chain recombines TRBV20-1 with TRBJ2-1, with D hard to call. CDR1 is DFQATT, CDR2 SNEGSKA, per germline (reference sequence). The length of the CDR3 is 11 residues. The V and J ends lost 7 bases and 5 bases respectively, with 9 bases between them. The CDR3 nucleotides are TGCAGTGTCGCTAGTAACAATGAGCAGTTCTTC. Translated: CSVASNNEQFF.

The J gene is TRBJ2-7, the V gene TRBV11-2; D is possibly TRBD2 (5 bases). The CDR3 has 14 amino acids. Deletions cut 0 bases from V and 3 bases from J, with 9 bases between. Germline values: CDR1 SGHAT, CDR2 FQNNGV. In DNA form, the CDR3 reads TGTGCCAGCAGCTTAGATCCGGGAAGCTACGAGCAGTACTTC. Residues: CASSLDPGSYEQYF.

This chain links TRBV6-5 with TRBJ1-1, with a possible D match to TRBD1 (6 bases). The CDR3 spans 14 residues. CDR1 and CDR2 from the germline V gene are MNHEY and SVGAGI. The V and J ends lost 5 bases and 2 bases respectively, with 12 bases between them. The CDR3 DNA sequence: TGTGCCAGCAGTAGGAACAGGGTTAACACTGAAGCTTTCTTT. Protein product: CASSRNRVNTEAFF.

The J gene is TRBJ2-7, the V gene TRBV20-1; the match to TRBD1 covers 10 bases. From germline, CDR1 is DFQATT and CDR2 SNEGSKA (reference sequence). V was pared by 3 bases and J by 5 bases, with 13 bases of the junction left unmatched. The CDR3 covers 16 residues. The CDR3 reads CSASPPRQGARHEQYF. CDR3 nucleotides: TGCAGTGCTAGTCCCCCCAGACAGGGGGCGAGGCACGAGCAGTACTTC.

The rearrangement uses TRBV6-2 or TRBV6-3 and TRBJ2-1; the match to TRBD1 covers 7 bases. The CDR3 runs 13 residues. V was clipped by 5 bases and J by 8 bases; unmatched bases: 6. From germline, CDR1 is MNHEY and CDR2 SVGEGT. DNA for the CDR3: TGTGCCAGCAGTGAGACAGGGTCTCATGAGCAGTTCTTC. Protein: CASSETGSHEQFF.

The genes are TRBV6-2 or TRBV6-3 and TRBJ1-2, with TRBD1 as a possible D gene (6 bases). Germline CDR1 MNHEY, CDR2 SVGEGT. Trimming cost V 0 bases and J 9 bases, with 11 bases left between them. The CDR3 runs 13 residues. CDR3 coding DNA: TGTGCCAGCAGTTACTCGGACAGTTCCCGCTACACCTTC. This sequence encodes CASSYSDSSRYTF.

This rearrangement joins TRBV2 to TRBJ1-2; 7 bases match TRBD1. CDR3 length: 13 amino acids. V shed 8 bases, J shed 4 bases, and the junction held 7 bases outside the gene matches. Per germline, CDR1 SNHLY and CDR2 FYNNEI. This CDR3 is CASGRDSLYGYTF. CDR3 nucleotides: TGTGCCAGCGGAAGGGACAGCCTCTATGGCTACACCTTC.

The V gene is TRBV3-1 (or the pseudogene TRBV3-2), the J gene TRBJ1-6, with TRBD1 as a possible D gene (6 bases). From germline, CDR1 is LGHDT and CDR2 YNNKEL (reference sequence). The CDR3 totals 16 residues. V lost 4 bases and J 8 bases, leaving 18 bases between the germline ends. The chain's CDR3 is CASSLGTSNSDSPLHF. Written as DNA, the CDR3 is TGTGCCAGCAGCCTCGGGACATCAAACAGTGATTCACCCCTCCACTTT.

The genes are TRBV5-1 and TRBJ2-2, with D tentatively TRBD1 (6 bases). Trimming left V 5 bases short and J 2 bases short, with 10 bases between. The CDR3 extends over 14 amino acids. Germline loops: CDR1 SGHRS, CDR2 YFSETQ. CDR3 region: CASRLGGNTGELFF. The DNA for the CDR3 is TGCGCCAGCAGATTAGGGGGTAACACCGGGGAGCTGTTTTTT.

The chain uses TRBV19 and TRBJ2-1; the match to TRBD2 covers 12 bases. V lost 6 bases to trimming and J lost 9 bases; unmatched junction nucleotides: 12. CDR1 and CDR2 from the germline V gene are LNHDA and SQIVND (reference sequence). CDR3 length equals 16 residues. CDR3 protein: CASRNPTSGRLTEQFF. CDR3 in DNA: TGTGCCAGTAGAAATCCAACTAGCGGGAGGTTGACTGAGCAGTTCTTC. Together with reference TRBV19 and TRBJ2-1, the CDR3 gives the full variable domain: DGGITQSPKYLFRKEGQNVTLSCEQNLNHDAMYWYRQDPGQGLRLIYYSQIVNDFQKGDIAEGYSVSREKKESFPLTVTSAQKNPTAFYLCASRNPTSGRLTEQFFGPGTRLTVL.

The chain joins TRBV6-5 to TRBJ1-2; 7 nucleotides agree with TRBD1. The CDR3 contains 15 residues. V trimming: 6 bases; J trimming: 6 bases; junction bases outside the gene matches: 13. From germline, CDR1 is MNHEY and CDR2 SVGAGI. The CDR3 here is CASSSRGPPRHGYTF. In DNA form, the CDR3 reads TGTGCCAGCAGCTCAAGGGGGCCACCTCGGCATGGCTACACCTTC.

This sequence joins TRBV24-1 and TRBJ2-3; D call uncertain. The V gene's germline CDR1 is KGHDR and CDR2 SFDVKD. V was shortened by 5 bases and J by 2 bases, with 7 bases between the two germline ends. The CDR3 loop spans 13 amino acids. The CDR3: CATSGHNTDTQYF. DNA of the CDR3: TGTGCCACCAGTGGTCACAACACAGATACGCAGTATTTT.

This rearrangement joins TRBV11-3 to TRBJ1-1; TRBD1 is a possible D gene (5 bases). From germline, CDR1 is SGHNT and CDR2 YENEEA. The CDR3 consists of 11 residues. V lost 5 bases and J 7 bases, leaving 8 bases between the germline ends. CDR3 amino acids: CASSKDSEAFF. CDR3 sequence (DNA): TGTGCCAGCAGCAAAGACAGTGAAGCTTTCTTT.

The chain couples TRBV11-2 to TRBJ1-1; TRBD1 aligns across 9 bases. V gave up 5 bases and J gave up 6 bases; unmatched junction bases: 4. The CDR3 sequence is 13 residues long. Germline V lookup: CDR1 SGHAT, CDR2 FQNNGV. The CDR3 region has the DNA TGTGCCAGCAGCCCGGACAGGGGAGCTGAAGCTTTCTTT. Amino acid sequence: CASSPDRGAEAFF.

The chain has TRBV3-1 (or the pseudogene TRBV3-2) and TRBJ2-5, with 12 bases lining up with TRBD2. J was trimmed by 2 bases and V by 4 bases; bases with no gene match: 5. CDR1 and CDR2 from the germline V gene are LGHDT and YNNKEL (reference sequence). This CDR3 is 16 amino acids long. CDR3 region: CASSRSGLAGQETQYF. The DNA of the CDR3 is TGTGCCAGCAGCCGTTCCGGACTAGCGGGACAAGAGACCCAGTACTTC.

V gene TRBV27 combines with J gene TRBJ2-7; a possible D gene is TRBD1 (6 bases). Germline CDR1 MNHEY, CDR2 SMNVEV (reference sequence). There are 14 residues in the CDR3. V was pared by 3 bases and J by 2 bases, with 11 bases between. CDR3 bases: TGTGCCAGCAGTTTTGCCGGGACAACCTACGAGCAGTACTTC. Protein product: CASSFAGTTYEQYF.

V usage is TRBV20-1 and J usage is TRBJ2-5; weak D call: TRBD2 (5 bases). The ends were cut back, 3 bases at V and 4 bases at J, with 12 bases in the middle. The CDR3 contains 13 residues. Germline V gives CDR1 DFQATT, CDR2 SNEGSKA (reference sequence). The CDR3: CSASSRDRETQYF. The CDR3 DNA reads TGCAGTGCTAGTTCCCGGGATCGAGAGACCCAGTACTTC.